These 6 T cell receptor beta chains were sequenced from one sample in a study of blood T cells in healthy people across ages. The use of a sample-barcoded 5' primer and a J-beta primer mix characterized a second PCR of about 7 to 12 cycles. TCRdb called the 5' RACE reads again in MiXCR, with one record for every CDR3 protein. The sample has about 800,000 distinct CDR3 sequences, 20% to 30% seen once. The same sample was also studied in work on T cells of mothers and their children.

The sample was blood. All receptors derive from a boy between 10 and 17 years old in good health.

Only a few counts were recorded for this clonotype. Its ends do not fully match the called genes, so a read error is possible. This CDR3 is CASSLSYGVRAFLF. Written as DNA, the CDR3 is TGTGCCAGCAGTTTAAGTTACGGAGTCCGGGCTTTCCTCTTC. V usage is TRBV27 and J usage is TRBJ2-1; D remains ambiguous. There are 14 residues in the CDR3. From germline, CDR1 is MNHEY and CDR2 SMNVEV (reference sequence).

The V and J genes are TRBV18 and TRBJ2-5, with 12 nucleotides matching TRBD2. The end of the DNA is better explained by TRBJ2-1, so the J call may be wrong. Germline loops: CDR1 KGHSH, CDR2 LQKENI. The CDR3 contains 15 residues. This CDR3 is CASSPASGRELEQFF. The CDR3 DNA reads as TGTGCCAGCTCACCGGCTAGCGGGAGGGAGCTTGAGCAGTTCTTC.

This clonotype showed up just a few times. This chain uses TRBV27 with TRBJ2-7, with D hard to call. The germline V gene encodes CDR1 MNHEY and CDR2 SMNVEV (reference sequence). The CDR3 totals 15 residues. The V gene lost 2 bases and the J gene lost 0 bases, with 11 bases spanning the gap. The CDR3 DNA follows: TGTGCCAGCAGTTTAATCCCACCGAGCTCCTACGAGCAGTACTTC. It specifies CASSLIPPSSYEQYF.

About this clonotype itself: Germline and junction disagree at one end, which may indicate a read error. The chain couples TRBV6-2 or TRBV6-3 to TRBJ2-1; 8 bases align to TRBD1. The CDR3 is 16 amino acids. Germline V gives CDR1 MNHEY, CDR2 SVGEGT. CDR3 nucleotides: TGTGCTAGCAGTTCGCGCCGGGACAGGCTTTTGGCGGAGCAGTTCTTC. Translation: CASSSRRDRLLAEQFF.

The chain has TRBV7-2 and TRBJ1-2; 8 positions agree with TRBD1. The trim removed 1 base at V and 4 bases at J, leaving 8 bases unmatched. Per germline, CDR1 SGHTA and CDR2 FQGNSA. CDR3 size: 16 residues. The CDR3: CASSLGIPGGIYGYTF. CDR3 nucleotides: TGTGCCAGCAGCTTAGGTATCCCAGGGGGCATCTATGGCTACACCTTC.

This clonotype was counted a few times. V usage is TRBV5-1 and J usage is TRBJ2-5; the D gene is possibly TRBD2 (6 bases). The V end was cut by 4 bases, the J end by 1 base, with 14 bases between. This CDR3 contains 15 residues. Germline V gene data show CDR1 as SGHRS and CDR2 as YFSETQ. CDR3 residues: CASSLVAEGQETQYF. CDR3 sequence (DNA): TGCGCCAGCAGCCTCGTAGCGGAGGGCCAAGAGACCCAGTACTTC.